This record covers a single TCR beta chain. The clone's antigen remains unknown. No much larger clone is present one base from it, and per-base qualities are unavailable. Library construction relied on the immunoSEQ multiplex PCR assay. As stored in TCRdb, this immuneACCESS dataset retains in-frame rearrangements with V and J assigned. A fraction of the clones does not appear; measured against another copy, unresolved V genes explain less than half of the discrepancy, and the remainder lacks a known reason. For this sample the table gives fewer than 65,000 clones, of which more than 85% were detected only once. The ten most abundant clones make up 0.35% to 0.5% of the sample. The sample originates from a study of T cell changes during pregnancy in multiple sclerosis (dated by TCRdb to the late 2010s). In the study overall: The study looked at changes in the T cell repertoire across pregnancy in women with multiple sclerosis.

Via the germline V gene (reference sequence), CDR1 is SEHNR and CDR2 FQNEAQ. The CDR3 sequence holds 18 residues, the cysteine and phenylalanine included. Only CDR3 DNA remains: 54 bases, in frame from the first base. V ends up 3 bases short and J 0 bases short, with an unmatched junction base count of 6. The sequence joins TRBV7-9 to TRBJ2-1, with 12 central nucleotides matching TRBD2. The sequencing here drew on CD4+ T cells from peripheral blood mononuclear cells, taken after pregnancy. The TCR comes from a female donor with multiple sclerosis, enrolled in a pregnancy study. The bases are TGTGCCAGCAGCTTGACCAAACTAGCGGGAGGCTCCTACAATGAGCAGTTCTTC. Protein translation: CASSLTKLAGGSYNEQFF.